A selection of T cell receptor beta chains follows, all from one sample in a study of T cell responses to AZD1222 COVID-19 vaccine. The method was immunoSEQ multiplex PCR; TCRdb's version includes in-frame clones alone and lacks a portion of them. This table has about 270,000 clones, about 94% appearing once. The sample in question was peripheral blood, obtained 28 days after the second AZD1222 dose. These receptors were obtained from an adult who received the AZD1222 COVID-19 vaccine. CDR3s include the opening cysteine and the closing phenylalanine or tryptophan.

V,J,CDR3
TRBV3-1/TRBV3-2,TRBJ1-2,CASSHSYGYTF
TRBV15,TRBJ2-1,CATSTRTSGSYNEQFF
TRBV18,TRBJ1-1,CASSSGGRAEAFF
TRBV9,TRBJ2-3,CASSVNLQGETDTQYF
TRBV18,TRBJ1-5,CASSPQGEPQHF
TRBV30,TRBJ2-7,CAWSFGRGYEEQYF
TRBV5-1,TRBJ2-5,CASNPVAGGGETQYF
TRBV28,TRBJ1-6,CASRSTGRNSPLHF
TRBV18,TRBJ1-3,CASSRDWTGTGNTIYF
TRBV9,TRBJ1-3,CASSGDFSGNTIYF
TRBV5-1,TRBJ2-1,CASSLGDSGGKFF
TRBV5-1,TRBJ1-6,CASSLQRNGLNSPLHF
TRBV28,TRBJ2-7,CASSRSVSGPWSEQYF
TRBV6-5,TRBJ2-1,CASRQRDSSYNEQFF
TRBV2,TRBJ1-1,CASSGQGADTEAFF
TRBV4-2,TRBJ2-1,CASSQEGLAGGTLSSYNEQFF
TRBV10-3,TRBJ1-1,CAITGTLNTEAFF
TRBV7-9,TRBJ1-2,CASSPRPGQGNYGYTF
TRBV25-1,TRBJ1-1,CASSELDREAFF
TRBV2,TRBJ1-1,CASSEFDDAFF
TRBV30,TRBJ2-2,CAWRDRQGEGGELFF
TRBV4-2,TRBJ1-2,CASSQDPTVTGYTF
TRBV10-2,TRBJ1-1,CASSEIGGTEAFF
TRBV5-4,TRBJ1-1,CASSPSGENTEAFF
TRBV7-9,TRBJ1-2,CASSLGTGIYGYTF
TRBV7-8,TRBJ1-1,CASSIRQGKAEAFF
TRBV4-1,TRBJ1-2,CASSQGDGPYGYTF
TRBV7-2,TRBJ2-7,CASSLGTGHYEQYF
TRBV9,TRBJ2-1,CASSVQGDAYNEQFF
TRBV2,TRBJ2-4,CASRTTSGTNIQYF
TRBV5-1,TRBJ2-1,CASSSRTRSDEQFF
TRBV10-1,TRBJ1-3,CASSRRGQRLPTHSGNTIYF
TRBV19,TRBJ2-2,CASKKGPANTGELFF
TRBV2,TRBJ1-2,CASSRNQGGYGYTF
TRBV28,TRBJ1-5,CASSYLLQGAGQPQHF
TRBV10-3,TRBJ2-7,CAISEPGHLYEQYF
TRBV9,TRBJ2-7,CASSKRGEPSYEQYF
TRBV6-2/TRBV6-3,TRBJ2-7,CASSFPTSGHYEQYF
TRBV5-4,TRBJ2-1,CASSLRLPGNEQFF
TRBV9,TRBJ2-3,CASSVVQDTQYF
TRBV5-5,TRBJ1-2,CASSLGADPGYGYTF
TRBV4-1,TRBJ1-3,CASSHSSGQSSGNTIYF
TRBV5-4,TRBJ2-3,CASSLEAMGRGKAQYF
TRBV28,TRBJ1-2,CASSLRGIGGYTF
TRBV12-3/TRBV12-4,TRBJ2-3,CASSLGSPTQYF
TRBV6-2/TRBV6-3,TRBJ1-1,CASSSLRGRITEAFF
TRBV11-1,TRBJ1-2,CASSSGNYGYTF
TRBV3-1/TRBV3-2,TRBJ1-2,CASSQDRGYTF
TRBV24-1,TRBJ2-5,CATSGGMGGGLRETQYF
TRBV9,TRBJ2-7,CASSVGQGVSYEQYF
TRBV15,TRBJ2-7,CATSRRAGEPEQYF